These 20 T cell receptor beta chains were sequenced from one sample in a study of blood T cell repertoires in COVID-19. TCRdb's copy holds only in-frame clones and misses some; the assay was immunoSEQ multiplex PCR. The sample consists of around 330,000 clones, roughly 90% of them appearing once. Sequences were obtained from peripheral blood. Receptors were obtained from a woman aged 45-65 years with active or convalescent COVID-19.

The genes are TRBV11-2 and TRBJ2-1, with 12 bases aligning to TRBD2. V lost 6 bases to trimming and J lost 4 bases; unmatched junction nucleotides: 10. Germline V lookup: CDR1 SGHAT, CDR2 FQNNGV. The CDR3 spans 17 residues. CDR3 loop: CASSLSLAGGPYNEQFF. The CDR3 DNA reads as TGTGCCAGCAGTCTGTCCCTAGCGGGAGGGCCGTACAATGAGCAGTTCTTC.

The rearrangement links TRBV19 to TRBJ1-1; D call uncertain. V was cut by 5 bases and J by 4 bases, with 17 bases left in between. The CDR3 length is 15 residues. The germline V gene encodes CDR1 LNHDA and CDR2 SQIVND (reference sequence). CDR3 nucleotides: TGTGCCAGTAGTCCCTCCCGCACAGATTCCACTGAAGCTTTCTTT. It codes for CASSPSRTDSTEAFF.

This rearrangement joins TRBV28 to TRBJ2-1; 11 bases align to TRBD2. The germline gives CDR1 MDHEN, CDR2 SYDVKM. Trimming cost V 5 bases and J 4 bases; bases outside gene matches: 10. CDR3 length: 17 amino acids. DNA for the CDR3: TGTGCCAGCAGTGCACAAACCGGGACTAGCGGATACAATGAGCAGTTCTTC. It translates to CASSAQTGTSGYNEQFF.

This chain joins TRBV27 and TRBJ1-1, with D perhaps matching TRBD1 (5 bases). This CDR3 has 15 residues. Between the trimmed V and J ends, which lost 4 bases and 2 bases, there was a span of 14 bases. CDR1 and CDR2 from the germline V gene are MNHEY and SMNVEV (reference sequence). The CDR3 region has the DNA TGTGCCAGCAGTTCGTCGGCGGGACCCAACACTGAAGCTTTCTTT. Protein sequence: CASSSSAGPNTEAFF.

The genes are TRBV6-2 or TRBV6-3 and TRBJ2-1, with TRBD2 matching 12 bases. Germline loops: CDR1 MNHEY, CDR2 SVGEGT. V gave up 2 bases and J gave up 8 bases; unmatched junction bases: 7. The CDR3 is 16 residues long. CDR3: CASSYLPSGGAHEQFF. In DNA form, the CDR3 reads TGTGCCAGCAGTTACCTCCCTAGCGGGGGGGCCCATGAGCAGTTCTTC.

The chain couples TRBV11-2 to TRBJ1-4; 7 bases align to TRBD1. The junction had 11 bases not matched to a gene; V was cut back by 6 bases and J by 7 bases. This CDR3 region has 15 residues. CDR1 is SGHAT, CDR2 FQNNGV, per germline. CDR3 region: CASRLQGRVGEKLFF. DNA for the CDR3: TGTGCCAGCAGATTACAGGGGAGGGTTGGTGAAAAACTGTTTTTT.

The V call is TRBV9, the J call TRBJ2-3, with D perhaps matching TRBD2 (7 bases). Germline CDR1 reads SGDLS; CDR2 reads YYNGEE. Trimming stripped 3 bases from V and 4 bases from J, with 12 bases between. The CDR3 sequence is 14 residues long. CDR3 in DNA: TGTGCCAGCAGCGAGGGGGGAGGGCCAGATACGCAGTATTTT. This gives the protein CASSEGGGPDTQYF.

CDR3 sequence reads: CASTLSGSVNNEQFF. The CDR3 nucleotides are TGTGCCAGCACCCTTAGCGGGAGTGTGAACAATGAGCAGTTCTTC. J is TRBJ2-1 and V is TRBV7-2; 9 nucleotides match TRBD2. V dropped 7 bases and J dropped 5; count of bases not matched to a gene: 9. CDR1 is SGHTA and CDR2 is FQGNSA in the germline V gene. The CDR3 has 15 amino acids.

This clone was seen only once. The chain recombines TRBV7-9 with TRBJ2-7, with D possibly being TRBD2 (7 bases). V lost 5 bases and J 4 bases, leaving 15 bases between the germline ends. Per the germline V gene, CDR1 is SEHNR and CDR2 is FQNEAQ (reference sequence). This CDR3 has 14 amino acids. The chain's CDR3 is CASSKGGLQYEQYF. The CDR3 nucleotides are TGTGCCAGCAGCAAAGGGGGACTACAGTACGAGCAGTACTTC.

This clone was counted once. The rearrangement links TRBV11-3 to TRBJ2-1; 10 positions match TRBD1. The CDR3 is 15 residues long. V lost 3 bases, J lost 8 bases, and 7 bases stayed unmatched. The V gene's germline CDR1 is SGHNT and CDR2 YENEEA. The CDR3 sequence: CASSLDGTGVHEQFF. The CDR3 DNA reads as TGTGCCAGCAGCTTGGACGGGACAGGGGTTCATGAGCAGTTCTTC. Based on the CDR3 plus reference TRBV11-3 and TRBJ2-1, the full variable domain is EAGVVQSPRYKIIEKKQPVAFWCNPISGHNTLYWYLQNLGQGPELLIRYENEEAVDDSQLPKDRFSAERLKGVDSTLKIQPAELGDSAVYLCASSLDGTGVHEQFFGPGTRLTVL.

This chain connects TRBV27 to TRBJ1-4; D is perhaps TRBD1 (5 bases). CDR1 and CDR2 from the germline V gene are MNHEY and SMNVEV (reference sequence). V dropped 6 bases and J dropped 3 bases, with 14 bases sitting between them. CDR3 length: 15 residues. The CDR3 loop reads CASSRDFASNEKLFF. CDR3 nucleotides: TGTGCCAGCAGCCGGGACTTCGCATCTAATGAAAAACTGTTTTTT. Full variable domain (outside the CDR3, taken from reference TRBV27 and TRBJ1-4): EAQVTQNPRYLITVTGKKLTVTCSQNMNHEYMSWYRQDPGLGLRQIYYSMNVEVTDKGDVPEGYKVSRKEKRNFPLILESPSPNQTSLYFCASSRDFASNEKLFFGSGTQLSVL.

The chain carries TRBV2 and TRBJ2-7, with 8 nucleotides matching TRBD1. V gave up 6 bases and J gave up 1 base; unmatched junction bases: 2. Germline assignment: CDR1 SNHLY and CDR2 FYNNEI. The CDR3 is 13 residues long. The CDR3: CASSGDRSYEQYF. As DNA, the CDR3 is TGTGCCAGCAGCGGGGACAGGTCCTACGAGCAGTACTTC.

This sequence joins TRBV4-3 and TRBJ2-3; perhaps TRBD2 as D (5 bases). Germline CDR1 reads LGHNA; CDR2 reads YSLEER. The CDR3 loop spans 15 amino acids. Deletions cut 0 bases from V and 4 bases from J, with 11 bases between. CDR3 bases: TGCGCCAGCAGCCAAGATTCGGGGTCCCCAGATACGCAGTATTTT. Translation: CASSQDSGSPDTQYF.

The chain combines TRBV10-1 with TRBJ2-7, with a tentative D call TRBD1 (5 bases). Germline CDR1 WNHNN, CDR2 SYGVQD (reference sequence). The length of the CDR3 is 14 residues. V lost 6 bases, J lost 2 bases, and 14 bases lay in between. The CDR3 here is CASRSDRPTYEQYF. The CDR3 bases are TGCGCCAGCAGATCCGACAGACCCACCTACGAGCAGTACTTC.

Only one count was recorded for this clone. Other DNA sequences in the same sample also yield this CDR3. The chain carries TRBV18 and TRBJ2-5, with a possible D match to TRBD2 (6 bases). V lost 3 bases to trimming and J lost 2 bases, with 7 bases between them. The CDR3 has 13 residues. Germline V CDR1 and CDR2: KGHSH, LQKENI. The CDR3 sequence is CASSPGGQETQYF. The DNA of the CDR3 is TGTGCCAGCTCACCTGGGGGGCAAGAGACCCAGTACTTC.

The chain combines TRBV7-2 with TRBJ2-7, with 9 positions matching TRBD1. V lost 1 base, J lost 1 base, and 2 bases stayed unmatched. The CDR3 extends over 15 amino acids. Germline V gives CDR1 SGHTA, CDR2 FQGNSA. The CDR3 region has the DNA TGTGCCAGCAGCTTAGTGGGGACAGGGTCCTACGAGCAGTACTTC. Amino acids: CASSLVGTGSYEQYF.

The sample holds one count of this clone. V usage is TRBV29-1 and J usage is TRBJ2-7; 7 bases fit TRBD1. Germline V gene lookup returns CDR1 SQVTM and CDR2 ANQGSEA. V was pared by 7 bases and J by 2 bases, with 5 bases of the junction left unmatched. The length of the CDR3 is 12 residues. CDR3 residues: CSATGVAYEQYF. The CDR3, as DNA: TGCAGCGCAACAGGGGTGGCCTACGAGCAGTACTTC.

The CDR3, as DNA: TGTGCCAGCAGCGTAGGGACAGGGGGCGATCAGCCCCAGCATTTT. Translated, it gives CASSVGTGGDQPQHF. The rearrangement links TRBV9 to TRBJ1-5; 11 bases map to TRBD1. Per the germline V gene, CDR1 is SGDLS and CDR2 is YYNGEE. The CDR3 extends over 15 amino acids. V dropped 0 bases and J dropped 5; count of bases not matched to a gene: 1. Full variable domain (outside the CDR3, taken from reference TRBV9 and TRBJ1-5): DSGVTQTPKHLITATGQRVTLRCSPRSGDLSVYWYQQSLDQGLQFLIQYYNGEERAKGNILERFSAQQFPDLHSELNLSSLELGDSALYFCASSVGTGGDQPQHFGDGTRLSIL.

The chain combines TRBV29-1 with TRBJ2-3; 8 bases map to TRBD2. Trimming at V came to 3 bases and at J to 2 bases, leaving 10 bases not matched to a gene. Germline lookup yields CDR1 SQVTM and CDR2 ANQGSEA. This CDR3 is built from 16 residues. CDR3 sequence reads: CSVEGWRGDYTDTQYF. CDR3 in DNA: TGCAGCGTTGAGGGGTGGCGGGGGGACTACACAGATACGCAGTATTTT.

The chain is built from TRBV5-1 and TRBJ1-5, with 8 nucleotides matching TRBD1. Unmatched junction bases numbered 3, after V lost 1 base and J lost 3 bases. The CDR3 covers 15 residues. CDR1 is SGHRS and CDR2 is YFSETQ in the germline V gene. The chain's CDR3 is CASSLTTGDNQPQHF. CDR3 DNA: TGCGCCAGCAGCTTGACGACAGGGGACAATCAGCCCCAGCATTTT.